This TCR beta chain was observed in a study of T cells in Graves' hyperthyroidism and ophthalmopathy. To note about this clonotype: Its cognate antigen is unknown. One end of the junction varies from germline; a read error may be responsible.

Patients were aged 18 to 65, had disease duration under 2 months, and had newly diagnosed hyperthyroidism. Germline-derived CDR1 and CDR2 are LGHNA and YNFKEQ. This CDR3 contains 16 residues. The study's findings and limits: Model output signaled ophthalmopathy a median roughly 6.1 months ahead of onset.

RNA transcripts were the template for amplifying TCR beta CDR3 regions. RT-PCR in the first round (using the HTBI primer set) targeted the TCR CDR3. MiXCR was run by TCRdb on the multiplex PCR reads, yielding one entry per CDR3 protein. This sample has approximately 620,000 distinct CDR3 sequences; 11% to 15% occur once, and the top ten carry around 5.4%. Sequencing input: blood. The V and J genes are TRBV4-2 and TRBJ1-4; a possible D gene is TRBD1 (6 bases). This receptor was identified in a woman aged 30 to 39 with Graves' hyperthyroidism that later progressed to Graves' ophthalmopathy. For the CDR3, the DNA is TGTGCCAGCAGCCAAGTCGACAGGTCAACTAATGAAAACCTGTTTTTT. It yields the protein CASSQVDRSTNENLFF.